This TCR beta chain was profiled in a study of immune evolution from preneoplasia to lung adenocarcinoma. General study findings and limits: Later-stage lesions appeared to have more T cells, more diversity, less clonality. Top clone share appeared to fall from AAH through AIS, MIA, adenocarcinoma.

Germline V gene data show CDR1 as SGHRS and CDR2 as YFSETQ. CDR3 length: 15 amino acids. Trimming removed 2 bases from V and 1 base from J; junction bases left unmatched: 3. Data came from immunoSEQ multiplex PCR; TCRdb stores just in-frame clones and leaves some out. The sample yields some 41,000 clones, approximately 80% seen once. Macro-dissection enriched premalignant or tumor cells before nucleic acid extraction. About this clone itself: Antigen: not known.

The sequenced sample consisted of FFPE invasive lung adenocarcinoma tissue. The J gene is TRBJ2-3, the V gene TRBV5-1, with 8 bases identical to TRBD1. This clonotype was obtained from a person between 55 and 69 years old with lung adenocarcinoma. This CDR3 is CASSFGQGRTDTQYF. The CDR3 bases are TGCGCCAGCAGCTTCGGACAGGGCCGCACAGATACGCAGTATTTT.